This entry lists 22 T cell receptor beta chains sequenced from one sample in a study of human T cells and chemical hapten exposure. The time point was: patch test 2, 6 weeks after DPC sensitization. Treatment given: therapeutic diphenylcyclopropenone sensitization with weekly scalp DPC. TCRdb re-called the RACE reads with MiXCR, one entry per CDR3 protein. The table lists around 360,000 distinct CDR3 sequences, about 6.9% of them singletons, with over 5.5% in the top ten. The starting material was whole blood, obtained in connection with sensitization to the hapten diphenylcyclopropenone (DPC). These receptors were collected from a woman between 18 and 29 years old with alopecia areata. Some clones in this sample may be carry-over from other donors' samples.

The rearrangement links TRBV10-3 to TRBJ1-2; 9 nucleotides line up with TRBD1. CDR1 and CDR2 (germline): ENHRY, SYGVKD. V was pared by 8 bases and J by 6 bases, with 10 bases of the junction left unmatched. CDR3 length: 14 residues. The CDR3 is CAIPTQGAGDGYTF. The CDR3 DNA reads TGTGCCATCCCCACACAGGGGGCAGGAGATGGCTACACCTTC.

The chain uses TRBV4-3 and TRBJ2-7; 7 bases fit TRBD2. CDR3 size: 14 residues. Germline-derived CDR1 and CDR2 are LGHNA and YSLEER. The trim removed 5 bases at V and 2 bases at J, leaving 6 bases unmatched. The CDR3, as DNA: TGCGCCAGCAGCTCCCTGGGGGGGGCCTACGAGCAGTACTTC. It encodes CASSSLGGAYEQYF.

A few counts support this clonotype. The chain couples TRBV6-5 to TRBJ1-4; D perhaps matches TRBD1 (5 bases). Trimming left V 0 bases short and J 7 bases short, with 15 bases between. The CDR3 runs to 16 residues. Germline loops: CDR1 MNHEY, CDR2 SVGAGI. This chain's CDR3 is CASSYSCGGGCEKLFF. The CDR3 DNA sequence: TGTGCCAGCAGTTACTCATGCGGGGGAGGTTGTGAAAAACTGTTTTTT.

This clonotype was found a few times. The chain recombines TRBV6-6 with TRBJ1-1, with no clear D. The V gene's germline CDR1 is MNHNY and CDR2 SVGAGI (reference sequence). Trimming took off 0 bases at V and 1 base at J, with 6 bases between the two ends. This CDR3 is 14 amino acids long. In DNA form, the CDR3 reads TGTGCCAGCAGTTACTCGCGGGAGAACACTGAAGCTTTCTTT. Its translation is CASSYSRENTEAFF.

The chain is built from TRBV18 and TRBJ1-5; TRBD1 agrees at 8 bases. The CDR3 sequence is 14 residues long. V trimming: 6 bases; J trimming: 4 bases; junction bases outside the gene matches: 5. CDR1 KGHSH and CDR2 LQKENI come from the germline V gene. DNA for the CDR3: TGTGCCAGCTCGCCGGGACAGGCGAATCAGCCCCAGCATTTT. Translated: CASSPGQANQPQHF.

This clonotype appeared a few times. The chain carries TRBV19 and TRBJ1-6; tentatively, D is TRBD1 (6 bases). V was trimmed by 5 bases and J by 11 bases, leaving 22 bases between them. The V gene's germline CDR1 is LNHDA and CDR2 SQIVND (reference sequence). The CDR3 covers 16 residues. For the CDR3, the DNA is TGTGCCAGTAGTTTCCAGGGGCTCCCGAGGATGACACCCCTCCACTTT. It specifies CASSFQGLPRMTPLHF.

V gene TRBV6-2 or TRBV6-3 combines with J gene TRBJ2-5; the D is unclear. This CDR3 comprises 11 residues. Per germline, CDR1 MNHEY and CDR2 SVGEGT. Deletions cut 6 bases from V and 4 bases from J, with 6 bases between. The CDR3 nucleotides read TGTGCCAGCAGCGACTCAGAGACCCAGTACTTC. Translation: CASSDSETQYF.

This clonotype was seen only a few times. The V gene is TRBV11-2, the J gene TRBJ2-1; D uncertain. The germline V gene encodes CDR1 SGHAT and CDR2 FQNNGV. The V gene lost 5 bases and the J gene lost 10 bases, with 21 bases spanning the gap. CDR3 length: 15 residues. CDR3 region: CASSQGPLDPREQFF. As DNA, the CDR3 is TGTGCCAGCAGCCAAGGGCCTCTAGACCCTAGAGAGCAGTTCTTC.

This clonotype was detected only a few times. The chain recombines TRBV2 with TRBJ2-2; D remains ambiguous. Germline V gene lookup returns CDR1 SNHLY and CDR2 FYNNEI. The CDR3 has 12 amino acids. V was clipped by 5 bases and J by 3 bases, with 4 bases between them. CDR3 nucleotides: TGTGCCAGCAGTAAGGACACCGGGGAGCTGTTTTTT. Encoded protein: CASSKDTGELFF.

The chain recombines TRBV5-1 with TRBJ2-2; D may be TRBD1 (6 bases). From germline, CDR1 is SGHRS and CDR2 YFSETQ. The CDR3 is 15 residues long. V dropped 3 bases and J dropped 0 bases, with 9 bases sitting between them. CDR3 in amino acids: CASSWTDANTGELFF. CDR3 bases: TGCGCCAGCAGCTGGACAGACGCGAACACCGGGGAGCTGTTTTTT.

V gene TRBV12-3 or TRBV12-4 combines with J gene TRBJ2-7; TRBD2 matches 7 bases. J was trimmed by 5 bases and V by 5 bases; bases with no gene match: 9. This CDR3 spans 14 amino acids. CDR3 bases: TGTGCCAGCAGTCCCGGGGGGTCCCGAAACGAGCAGTACTTC. Protein sequence: CASSPGGSRNEQYF.

This clonotype was seen many times. The chain employs TRBV5-6 and TRBJ2-3, with 11 positions matching TRBD1. The CDR3 is 17 amino acids. V shed 4 bases and J 2 bases; nucleotides not matched to a gene: 9. In germline, CDR1 is SGHDT, CDR2 YYEEEE. The CDR3 here is CASSPPWTGGPTDTQYF. The CDR3 DNA follows: TGTGCCAGCAGCCCCCCTTGGACAGGGGGCCCCACAGATACGCAGTATTTT.

The sample holds many counts of this clonotype. The V call is TRBV27, the J call TRBJ1-4, with D uncertain. Trimming shortened V by 5 bases and J by 0 bases, and 7 bases separated the two germline ends. CDR1 is MNHEY, CDR2 SMNVEV, per germline (reference sequence). CDR3 size: 14 residues. The CDR3 protein is CASSVGTTNEKLFF. The CDR3 DNA reads as TGTGCCAGCAGTGTGGGTACAACTAATGAAAAACTGTTTTTT. Combining the CDR3 with reference TRBV27 and TRBJ1-4 gives the whole variable domain EAQVTQNPRYLITVTGKKLTVTCSQNMNHEYMSWYRQDPGLGLRQIYYSMNVEVTDKGDVPEGYKVSRKEKRNFPLILESPSPNQTSLYFCASSVGTTNEKLFFGSGTQLSVL.

Only a few counts were recorded for this clonotype. The chain combines TRBV18 with TRBJ1-3; 9 bases are a match to TRBD1. CDR1 KGHSH and CDR2 LQKENI come from the germline V gene. V lost 8 bases and J lost 7; bases outside the gene matches: 9. CDR3 length: 14 residues. CDR3 DNA: TGTGCCAGCGGCCCCCCAACAGGGGGCAACACCATATATTTT. Translating gives CASGPPTGGNTIYF.

The rearrangement links TRBV6-6 to TRBJ1-5, with 7 bases that match TRBD1. Germline V lookup: CDR1 MNHNY, CDR2 SVGAGI (reference sequence). The CDR3 contains 15 residues. The ends lost 6 bases at V and 4 bases at J; junction bases unmatched: 9. The DNA of the CDR3 is TGTGCCAGCAGCATCCGGGACAGCCCTAATCAGCCCCAGCATTTT. Amino acid sequence: CASSIRDSPNQPQHF.

V and J are TRBV7-9 and TRBJ2-7; the D gene is possibly TRBD2 (5 bases). Germline values: CDR1 SEHNR, CDR2 FQNEAQ (reference sequence). The V end was cut by 4 bases, the J end by 5 bases, with 12 bases between. The CDR3 loop spans 13 amino acids. CDR3 loop: CASSSGVSDEQYF. The CDR3 nucleotides read TGTGCCAGCAGCTCCGGGGTATCGGACGAGCAGTACTTC. Based on the CDR3 plus reference TRBV7-9 and TRBJ2-7, the full variable domain is DTGVSQNPRHKITKRGQNVTFRCDPISEHNRLYWYRQTLGQGPEFLTYFQNEAQLEKSRLLSDRFSAERPKGSFSTLEIQRTEQGDSAMYLCASSSGVSDEQYFGPGTRLTVT.

Ten or more counts support this clonotype. The chain combines TRBV20-1 with TRBJ2-3; possibly TRBD2 for D (6 bases). Trimming removed 6 bases at V and 8 bases at J, with 15 bases between. The length of the CDR3 is 12 residues. Germline V gives CDR1 DFQATT, CDR2 SNEGSKA (reference sequence). The CDR3 region has the DNA TGCAGTGCCCGAGTTAGCGGCCCTACGCAGTATTTT. It translates to CSARVSGPTQYF.

The chain carries TRBV15 and TRBJ2-7, with 7 nucleotides matching TRBD2. V lost 3 bases, J lost 2 bases, and 7 bases stayed unmatched. CDR3 length: 15 amino acids. The germline V gene encodes CDR1 LNHNV and CDR2 YYDKDF (reference sequence). CDR3 nucleotides: TGTGCCACCAGCAGTCCGGGGGGAGGAACCTACGAGCAGTACTTC. Translated: CATSSPGGGTYEQYF.

The chain carries TRBV27 and TRBJ2-7; D gene ambiguous. Germline CDR1 reads MNHEY; CDR2 reads SMNVEV (reference sequence). This CDR3 region has 13 residues. With 3 bases removed from V and 3 bases from J, the gap between germline ends came to 9 bases. For the CDR3, the DNA is TGTGCCAGCAGTTTGTGGGTTGACTACGAGCAGTACTTC. Amino acid sequence: CASSLWVDYEQYF.

The chain uses TRBV4-2 and TRBJ1-2, with D hard to call. This CDR3 contains 14 residues. Trimming removed 0 bases from V and 1 base from J, with 6 bases in between. The germline V gene has CDR1 LGHNA and CDR2 YNFKEQ. CDR3 nucleotides: TGTGCCAGCAGCCAAGATACGGTTAACTATGGCTACACCTTC. The encoded protein is CASSQDTVNYGYTF.

This clonotype came up a few times. The chain is built from TRBV7-9 and TRBJ2-3, with TRBD1 matching 7 bases. The V segment lost 5 bases and the J segment 6 bases; nucleotides outside the gene matches: 8. Germline assignment: CDR1 SEHNR and CDR2 FQNEAQ (reference sequence). This CDR3 contains 14 residues. The CDR3 here is CASSRDSRVDTQYF. The DNA for the CDR3 is TGTGCCAGCAGCAGGGACAGCAGAGTGGATACGCAGTATTTT.

The CDR3 nucleotides read TGTGCCAGCAGTGGGACAGGGAAGATTAAGGGGCAGTACTTC. Translating it yields CASSGTGKIKGQYF. The chain has TRBV6-5 and TRBJ2-7; 9 nucleotides agree with TRBD1. The CDR3 has 14 residues. CDR1 MNHEY and CDR2 SVGAGI come from the germline V gene. Trimming took 5 bases from V and 9 from J; bases not matched to a gene: 11.